What follows are 26 T cell receptor beta chains derived from one specimen sequenced in a study of Graves' ophthalmopathy and Graves' hyperthyroidism. Amplified material comprised TCR beta CDR3 regions derived from RNA transcripts. First-round RT-PCR used HTBI primers; second-round multiplex PCR followed. MiXCR, run by TCRdb on the multiplex PCR reads, gives a single entry per CDR3 protein. The table records approximately 460,000 distinct CDR3 sequences, 13% to 15% of them present only once. The sequencing sample was made of blood. Every receptor here comes from a woman aged 30 to 39 with Graves' ophthalmopathy.

This clonotype showed up many times. The rearrangement uses TRBV11-2 and TRBJ2-2; TRBD1 is a possible D gene (6 bases). V was clipped by 3 bases and J by 3 bases, with 14 bases between them. The CDR3 spans 16 residues. Germline CDR1 and CDR2: SGHAT and FQNNGV. The CDR3 spells CASSFPLDRDTGELFF. In DNA form, the CDR3 reads TGTGCCAGCAGCTTTCCTTTGGACAGAGACACCGGGGAGCTGTTTTTT.

This clonotype was counted many times. The V call is TRBV5-1, the J call TRBJ1-6; possible D gene TRBD1, 6 bases. CDR1 and CDR2 (germline): SGHRS, YFSETQ. CDR3 size: 14 residues. V shed 2 bases and J shed 10 bases, with 13 bases lying between them. CDR3 nucleotide sequence: TGCGCCAGCAGCTTAAGACAGGAAGGCTCACCCCTCCACTTT. The encoded protein is CASSLRQEGSPLHF.

This clonotype was found a few times. The chain joins TRBV6-2 or TRBV6-3 to TRBJ2-7, with 12 bases identical to TRBD2. CDR3 size: 21 residues. V was clipped by 2 bases and J by 6 bases; unmatched bases: 23. Germline V gene sequence: CDR1 MNHEY, CDR2 SVGEGT. CDR3 sequence: CASSYATGRLAGGSLVFEQYF. CDR3 DNA sequence: TGTGCCAGCAGTTACGCGACAGGGCGGCTAGCGGGGGGGTCTTTGGTGTTCGAGCAGTACTTC.

This clonotype was seen at least ten times. This chain links TRBV7-9 with TRBJ1-1; D gene unclear. This CDR3 is 15 amino acids long. The germline gives CDR1 SEHNR, CDR2 FQNEAQ (reference sequence). V was shortened by 4 bases and J by 1 base, with 13 bases between the two germline ends. The CDR3 DNA sequence: TGTGCCAGCAGCTCCACCCTGGGATGGAACACTGAAGCTTTCTTT. The encoded protein is CASSSTLGWNTEAFF. The whole variable domain, remainder taken from reference TRBV7-9 and TRBJ1-1, is DTGVSQNPRHKITKRGQNVTFRCDPISEHNRLYWYRQTLGQGPEFLTYFQNEAQLEKSRLLSDRFSAERPKGSFSTLEIQRTEQGDSAMYLCASSSTLGWNTEAFFGQGTRLTVV.

This clonotype was observed at least ten times. The chain joins TRBV4-1 to TRBJ1-5; D not resolved. CDR3 length equals 15 residues. CDR1 is MGHRA, CDR2 YSYEKL, per germline. V was trimmed by 0 bases and J by 4 bases, leaving 10 bases between them. This CDR3 is CASSQELMGNQPQHF. In nucleotides, the CDR3 is TGCGCCAGCAGCCAAGAATTGATGGGAAATCAGCCCCAGCATTTT.

This chain connects TRBV6-1 to TRBJ1-1; D perhaps matches TRBD1 (5 bases). V was cut by 8 bases and J by 0 bases, with 22 bases left in between. Germline V gene data show CDR1 as MNHNS and CDR2 as SASEGT. This CDR3 is built from 17 residues. CDR3 amino acids: CASLAVWGFNMNTEAFF. The DNA for the CDR3 is TGTGCCAGCTTGGCGGTTTGGGGCTTTAATATGAACACTGAAGCTTTCTTT.

In this sample, this clonotype turned up many times. The rearrangement links TRBV5-1 to TRBJ2-2, with TRBD1 matching over 7 bases. Germline V gene data show CDR1 as SGHRS and CDR2 as YFSETQ. J gave up 0 bases and V 0 bases, and 2 bases lay outside the gene matches. CDR3 length: 16 residues. CDR3 protein: CASSLGQGSNTGELFF. The CDR3 bases are TGCGCCAGCAGCTTGGGACAGGGTTCGAACACCGGGGAGCTGTTTTTT.

The J gene is TRBJ2-7, the V gene TRBV27; D is perhaps TRBD1 or TRBD2 (5 bases each). The V and J ends lost 4 bases and 2 bases respectively, with 9 bases between them. The CDR3 is 13 residues long. Per germline, CDR1 MNHEY and CDR2 SMNVEV (reference sequence). The CDR3 DNA follows: TGTGCCAGCAGTTGGGGACCTGCCTACGAGCAGTACTTC. This gives the protein CASSWGPAYEQYF.

This clonotype was picked up a small number of times. V is TRBV18 and J is TRBJ2-5, with a weak D call TRBD1 (5 bases). V lost 0 bases, J lost 9 bases, and 14 bases lay in between. The CDR3 consists of 14 residues. Germline loops: CDR1 KGHSH, CDR2 LQKENI. The chain's CDR3 is CASSPPLPQGAQYF. CDR3 DNA: TGTGCCAGCTCACCACCTCTGCCCCAAGGGGCCCAGTACTTC.

This clonotype came up many times. The chain combines TRBV29-1 with TRBJ2-2; 7 bases map to TRBD2. The germline gives CDR1 SQVTM, CDR2 ANQGSEA. The V segment lost 4 bases and the J segment 4 bases; nucleotides outside the gene matches: 9. CDR3 size: 15 residues. DNA for the CDR3: TGCAGCGTTGCGCCTCGAGCGGGGCGCACCGGGGAGCTGTTTTTT. Protein product: CSVAPRAGRTGELFF.

This clonotype was counted only a few times. The rearrangement links TRBV19 to TRBJ1-1; D is ambiguous. The CDR3 is 14 amino acids. Trimming took off 7 bases at V and 1 base at J, with 13 bases between the two ends. Germline lookup yields CDR1 LNHDA and CDR2 SQIVND (reference sequence). The CDR3 protein is CASKVLQSNTEAFF. The CDR3 DNA reads as TGTGCCAGTAAAGTGTTACAGTCGAACACTGAAGCTTTCTTT. Filled out from reference TRBV19 and TRBJ1-1, the complete variable domain reads DGGITQSPKYLFRKEGQNVTLSCEQNLNHDAMYWYRQDPGQGLRLIYYSQIVNDFQKGDIAEGYSVSREKKESFPLTVTSAQKNPTAFYLCASKVLQSNTEAFFGQGTRLTVV.

The chain joins TRBV4-1 to TRBJ1-5, with D perhaps TRBD1 (5 bases). Between the trimmed V and J ends, which lost 6 bases and 6 bases, there was a span of 15 bases. CDR3 length: 14 amino acids. The germline V gene has CDR1 MGHRA and CDR2 YSYEKL. The chain's CDR3 is CASSRMGVAQPQHF. The CDR3, as DNA: TGCGCCAGCAGTCGCATGGGGGTAGCTCAGCCCCAGCATTTT.

This clonotype was seen at least ten times. The genes are TRBV15 and TRBJ1-2, with D possibly being TRBD1 (6 bases). The CDR3 length is 16 residues. Germline assignment: CDR1 LNHNV and CDR2 YYDKDF (reference sequence). V dropped 5 bases and J dropped 4 bases, with 20 bases sitting between them. CDR3 in DNA: TGTGCCACCAGCCCACTCGGGGGCGATACCGCCTATGGCTACACCTTC. It encodes CATSPLGGDTAYGYTF.

Note on this clonotype: Relative to the germline gene, one junction end is altered; a read error may explain this. V and J are TRBV27 and TRBJ2-6; D ambiguous. The germline V gene has CDR1 MNHEY and CDR2 SMNVEV (reference sequence). The CDR3 runs to 14 residues. CDR3 in amino acids: CARSFMSGANVLTF. The CDR3 bases are TGTGCCCGCAGTTTCATGTCTGGGGCCAACGTCCTGACTTTC.

This clonotype was picked up many times. The chain couples TRBV15 to TRBJ2-5, with 11 bases matching TRBD2. The V and J ends lost 3 bases and 3 bases, in that order; junction bases with no gene match: 6. The CDR3 has 16 amino acids. Germline V gene lookup returns CDR1 LNHNV and CDR2 YYDKDF (reference sequence). The CDR3 region is CATSSGKGLAEETQYF. Here the CDR3 DNA reads TGTGCCACCAGCAGCGGAAAGGGACTAGCGGAAGAGACCCAGTACTTC.

A few counts support this clonotype. The gene calls are TRBV30 and TRBJ2-7; D may be TRBD2 (6 bases). V lost 3 bases and J 3 bases, leaving 15 bases between the germline ends. The CDR3 consists of 14 residues. CDR1 GTSNPN and CDR2 SVGIG come from the germline V gene (reference sequence). In nucleotides, the CDR3 is TGTGCCTGGAGGCGGCTTGGCGGGATCTACGAGCAGTACTTC. Translation gives CAWRRLGGIYEQYF.

This clonotype was seen at least ten times. J is TRBJ1-1 and V is TRBV30; D gene unclear. Trimming took 6 bases from V and 2 from J, leaving 7 bases between them. The germline V gene encodes CDR1 GTSNPN and CDR2 SVGIG (reference sequence). The CDR3 totals 11 residues. The DNA of the CDR3 is TGTGCCTGCACAGCCAACACTGAAGCTTTCTTT. Translated, it gives CACTANTEAFF.

This clonotype was counted many times. This chain links TRBV10-2 with TRBJ2-7, with D possibly matching TRBD1 (6 bases). This CDR3 is 13 amino acids long. The ends were cut back, 6 bases at V and 5 bases at J, with 14 bases in the middle. CDR1 is WSHSY, CDR2 SAAADI, per germline. DNA of the CDR3: TGCGCCAGCAGCCTGACAGGCGACCACGAGCAGTACTTC. Protein sequence: CASSLTGDHEQYF.

The sample holds many counts of this clonotype. V and J are TRBV30 and TRBJ2-7; D gene unclear. The germline V and J ends were trimmed by 1 base and 2 bases, with 3 bases remaining between them. The CDR3 is 11 residues long. The germline V gene encodes CDR1 GTSNPN and CDR2 SVGIG (reference sequence). CDR3 sequence: CAWSEAYEQYF. Here the CDR3 DNA reads TGTGCCTGGAGTGAGGCCTACGAGCAGTACTTC.

The chain carries TRBV28 and TRBJ1-1; no clear D gene. Germline V gives CDR1 MDHEN, CDR2 SYDVKM. Trimming took 3 bases from V and 7 from J, leaving 6 bases between them. The CDR3 is 11 amino acids. CDR3 sequence reads: CASSFGIEAFF. The CDR3 region has the DNA TGTGCCAGCAGTTTCGGAATTGAAGCTTTCTTT.

This clonotype was found a few times. A read error may explain this, as a much larger clone is one base away. The conserved phenylalanine or tryptophan normally closing the CDR3 is absent here, so this likely arose from a read error. The chain employs TRBV12-3 or TRBV12-4 and TRBJ1-3; D not resolved. V shed 6 bases and J shed 1 base, with 10 bases lying between them. This CDR3 is built from 14 residues. The CDR3 region has the DNA TGTGCCAGCAGCCGTTTCCCTTCTGGAAACACCATATATTAT. It is translated as CASSRFPSGNTIYY.

This clonotype appeared many times. The chain uses TRBV6-1 and TRBJ1-1, with D perhaps matching TRBD1 (5 bases). The CDR3 consists of 15 residues. V was pared by 1 base and J by 0 bases, with 9 bases between. Per germline, CDR1 MNHNS and CDR2 SASEGT. The CDR3 region has the DNA TGTGCCAGCAGTGAAGAGGGACGGATGAACACTGAAGCTTTCTTT. It translates to CASSEEGRMNTEAFF.

Only a few counts were recorded for this clonotype. The rearrangement uses TRBV6-5 and TRBJ1-2; D remains ambiguous. V shed 5 bases and J shed 5 bases, with 15 bases lying between them. The CDR3 runs to 14 residues. CDR1 is MNHEY and CDR2 is SVGAGI in the germline V gene. The CDR3 protein is CASSNRENFYGYTF. CDR3 DNA sequence: TGTGCCAGCAGTAACCGGGAAAACTTTTATGGCTACACCTTC.

This clonotype was observed at least ten times. This chain uses TRBV28 with TRBJ2-7; D is uncertain. V dropped 2 bases and J dropped 7 bases, with 12 bases sitting between them. Germline V gene data show CDR1 as MDHEN and CDR2 as SYDVKM. This CDR3 region has 13 residues. DNA of the CDR3: TGTGCCAGCAGTTTAAGACCGGACCGAGAGCAGTACTTC. Its translation: CASSLRPDREQYF. Variable domain in full (rest from reference TRBV28 and TRBJ2-7): DVKVTQSSRYLVKRTGEKVFLECVQDMDHENMFWYRQDPGLGLRLIYFSYDVKMKEKGDIPEGYSVSREKKERFSLILESASTNQTSMYLCASSLRPDREQYFGPGTRLTVT.

This clonotype came up many times. The chain is built from TRBV6-5 and TRBJ1-1; D unclear. Germline V CDR1 and CDR2: MNHEY, SVGAGI. V was trimmed by 7 bases and J by 1 base, leaving 16 bases between them. The CDR3 has 15 amino acids. The CDR3 sequence: CASIYASSRNTEAFF. CDR3 in DNA: TGTGCCAGCATCTATGCCAGCTCGAGGAACACTGAAGCTTTCTTT.

This clonotype has ten or more counts. This chain links TRBV5-1 with TRBJ2-7, with 10 bases fitting TRBD2. Per the germline V gene, CDR1 is SGHRS and CDR2 is YFSETQ. CDR3 length equals 16 residues. The ends lost 4 bases at V and 5 bases at J; junction bases unmatched: 12. In nucleotides, the CDR3 is TGCGCCAGCAGCATAACGAACCTAGCGGGGGACCACGAGCAGTACTTC. As protein: CASSITNLAGDHEQYF.